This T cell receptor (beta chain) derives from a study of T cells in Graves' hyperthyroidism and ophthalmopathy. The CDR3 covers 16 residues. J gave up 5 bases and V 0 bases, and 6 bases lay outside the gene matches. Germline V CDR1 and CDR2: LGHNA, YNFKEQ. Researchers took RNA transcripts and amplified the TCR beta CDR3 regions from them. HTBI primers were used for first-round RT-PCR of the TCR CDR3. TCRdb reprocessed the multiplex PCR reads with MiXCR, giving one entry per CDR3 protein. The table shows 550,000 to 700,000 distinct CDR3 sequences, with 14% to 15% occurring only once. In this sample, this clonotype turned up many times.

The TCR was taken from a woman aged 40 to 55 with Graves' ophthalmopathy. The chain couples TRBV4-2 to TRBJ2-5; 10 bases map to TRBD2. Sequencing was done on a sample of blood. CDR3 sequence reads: CASSQDLAGVDETQYF. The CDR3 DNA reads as TGTGCCAGCAGCCAAGATCTAGCGGGAGTCGACGAGACCCAGTACTTC.